What follows are 29 T cell receptor beta chains derived from one specimen sequenced in a study of T cell responses to AZD1222 COVID-19 vaccine. TCRdb keeps only in-frame clones here, not all; method: immunoSEQ multiplex PCR. This sample has roughly 190,000 clones, with approximately 93% found just once. The sequences come from peripheral blood, collected on day 0 of AZD1222 vaccination. These receptors came from an adult in good health.

This chain uses TRBV6-5 with TRBJ2-5; 8 bases are shared with TRBD1. The CDR3 has 15 residues. CDR1 is MNHEY, CDR2 SVGAGI, per germline. Germline trimming cut 6 bases from V and 3 bases from J; bases unmatched to any gene: 9. This CDR3 reads CASSLGQGSKETQYF. The CDR3 coding sequence is TGTGCCAGCAGCCTAGGACAGGGAAGCAAAGAGACCCAGTACTTC.

V and J are TRBV3-1 (or the pseudogene TRBV3-2) and TRBJ1-2; D is perhaps TRBD1 (6 bases). Looked up from germline, CDR1 is LGHDT and CDR2 is YNNKEL (reference sequence). The length of the CDR3 is 14 residues. Trimming took 4 bases from V and 8 from J, leaving 17 bases between them. Here the CDR3 reads CASSPSTGRVGYTF. The CDR3 region has the DNA TGTGCCAGCAGCCCATCGACAGGTCGTGTAGGCTACACCTTC.

The chain employs TRBV7-6 and TRBJ2-3; 9 bases line up with TRBD2. Germline values: CDR1 SGHVS, CDR2 FNYEAQ. This CDR3 has 16 amino acids. The V gene end was trimmed by 1 base and the J gene end by 4 bases; junction bases not matched to a gene: 6. The chain's CDR3 is CASSLGSGSGSDTQYF. As DNA, the CDR3 is TGTGCCAGCAGCTTAGGTAGCGGGAGTGGATCAGATACGCAGTATTTT.

The gene calls are TRBV6-5 and TRBJ1-1; D is unresolved. The CDR3 covers 14 residues. CDR1 MNHEY and CDR2 SVGAGI come from the germline V gene. V lost 6 bases to trimming and J lost 1 base, with 12 bases between them. The CDR3 spells CASRNHTRNTEAFF. CDR3 DNA: TGTGCCAGCAGGAACCATACAAGGAACACTGAAGCTTTCTTT.

V is TRBV4-2 and J is TRBJ2-7; D is perhaps TRBD1 or TRBD2 (5 bases each). The length of the CDR3 is 17 residues. With 4 bases removed from V and 2 bases from J, the gap between germline ends came to 21 bases. Germline CDR1 and CDR2: LGHNA and YNFKEQ. This chain's CDR3 is CASSLNWGPKAAYEQYF. The CDR3 region has the DNA TGTGCCAGCAGCCTCAATTGGGGACCCAAAGCAGCCTACGAGCAGTACTTC.

The chain is built from TRBV6-1 and TRBJ2-2, with 7 positions matching TRBD1. Germline loops: CDR1 MNHNS, CDR2 SASEGT. The length of the CDR3 is 14 residues. Germline trimming cut 5 bases from V and 7 bases from J; bases unmatched to any gene: 7. DNA for the CDR3: TGTGCCAGCAGTCCACAGGGGCATGTCGGGGAGCTGTTTTTT. Protein product: CASSPQGHVGELFF.

The V and J genes are TRBV5-1 and TRBJ2-1; TRBD2 might be the D (6 bases). This CDR3 is 14 amino acids long. Germline CDR1 is SGHRS and CDR2 is YFSETQ. The germline V and J ends were trimmed by 5 bases and 4 bases, with 13 bases remaining between them. DNA of the CDR3: TGCGCCAGCAGAATTAGCGGAAATTACAATGAGCAGTTCTTC. Its protein is CASRISGNYNEQFF.

This clone is a singleton in its sample. The CDR3, as DNA: TGTGCCAGCAGTACACCGGGACTAGCTAACGAGCAGTACTTC. Its translation is CASSTPGLANEQYF. The V gene is TRBV25-1, the J gene TRBJ2-7, with 9 bases fitting TRBD2. Germline CDR1 and CDR2: MGHDK and SYGVNS. This CDR3 contains 14 residues. V was clipped by 5 bases and J by 5 bases; unmatched bases: 7.

This chain links TRBV19 with TRBJ2-1; D remains ambiguous. The V gene's germline CDR1 is LNHDA and CDR2 SQIVND (reference sequence). This CDR3 is 13 amino acids long. Trimming removed 0 bases at V and 9 bases at J, with 9 bases between. The CDR3, as DNA: TGTGCCAGTAGTATAGATCTATTGGGTGAGCAGTTCTTC. Translating gives CASSIDLLGEQFF.

The CDR3 region is CASNSDRGLVNQPQHF. CDR3 sequence (DNA): TGTGCCAGTAATTCCGACAGGGGGCTGGTCAATCAGCCCCAGCATTTT. V gene TRBV19 combines with J gene TRBJ1-5, with 10 bases fitting TRBD1. V shed 7 bases and J 3 bases; nucleotides not matched to a gene: 9. The CDR3 runs 16 residues. The germline CDR1 and CDR2 sequences are LNHDA and SQIVND (reference sequence).

The V call is TRBV2, the J call TRBJ2-3, with 8 nucleotides matching TRBD1. The CDR3 has 15 residues. The germline gives CDR1 SNHLY, CDR2 FYNNEI. V lost 10 bases to trimming and J lost 0 bases; unmatched junction nucleotides: 9. This CDR3 reads CAINPGQDSTDTQYF. DNA of the CDR3: TGTGCCATCAATCCGGGACAGGACAGCACAGATACGCAGTATTTT.

The gene calls are TRBV19 and TRBJ2-7, with D possibly TRBD1 on 5 matching bases. V lost 3 bases and J 2 bases, leaving 14 bases between the germline ends. This CDR3 has 15 residues. In germline, CDR1 is LNHDA, CDR2 SQIVND (reference sequence). In nucleotides, the CDR3 is TGTGCCAGTAGTATTTTTACCGGCAGGGCCTACGAGCAGTACTTC. Residues: CASSIFTGRAYEQYF.

The chain couples TRBV11-3 to TRBJ2-2; tentatively, D is TRBD2 (6 bases). Germline V gene lookup returns CDR1 SGHNT and CDR2 YENEEA. V was pared by 4 bases and J by 4 bases, with 10 bases between. CDR3 length: 14 residues. The CDR3 sequence: CASSWGGTTGELFF. CDR3 nucleotide sequence: TGTGCCAGCAGCTGGGGCGGGACCACCGGGGAGCTGTTTTTT. Drawing the rest from reference TRBV11-3 and TRBJ2-2, the complete variable domain is EAGVVQSPRYKIIEKKQPVAFWCNPISGHNTLYWYLQNLGQGPELLIRYENEEAVDDSQLPKDRFSAERLKGVDSTLKIQPAELGDSAVYLCASSWGGTTGELFFGEGSRLTVL.

This chain joins TRBV5-1 and TRBJ2-1; tentatively, D is TRBD1 (6 bases). The CDR3 runs to 14 residues. V was trimmed by 0 bases and J by 7 bases, leaving 11 bases between them. The germline V gene encodes CDR1 SGHRS and CDR2 YFSETQ. The CDR3 protein is CASSLDDRKNEQFF. The CDR3 nucleotides are TGCGCCAGCAGCTTGGACGACAGGAAGAATGAGCAGTTCTTC.

The rearrangement joins TRBV18 to TRBJ1-3; D is perhaps TRBD1 (5 bases). CDR3 size: 13 residues. Trimming cost V 3 bases and J 10 bases, with 13 bases left between them. Germline V lookup: CDR1 KGHSH, CDR2 LQKENI. As DNA, the CDR3 is TGTGCCAGCTCACCGCGACAGCTAGAAACCATATATTTT. Encoded protein: CASSPRQLETIYF.

The chain has TRBV5-8 and TRBJ2-7; no firm D call. CDR3 length: 18 amino acids. Germline CDR1 and CDR2: SGHTS and YDEGEE. Trimming cost V 0 bases and J 4 bases, with 23 bases left between them. CDR3 DNA: TGTGCCAGCAGCTTGGATCTGCCGCAGGCCGACCGCAGGTACGAGCAGTACTTC. Its translation: CASSLDLPQADRRYEQYF.

The chain couples TRBV11-2 to TRBJ2-7; D unresolved. The CDR3 covers 16 residues. V was shortened by 1 base and J by 0 bases, with 13 bases between the two germline ends. Germline assignment: CDR1 SGHAT and CDR2 FQNNGV. The CDR3 DNA sequence: TGTGCCAGCAGCTTAGTCCGACGCAAGAGCTCCTACGAGCAGTACTTC. As protein: CASSLVRRKSSYEQYF.

The V call is TRBV27, the J call TRBJ2-2; TRBD2 might be the D (6 bases). The germline CDR1 and CDR2 sequences are MNHEY and SMNVEV (reference sequence). The V gene lost 5 bases and the J gene lost 5 bases, with 12 bases spanning the gap. The CDR3 is made up of 14 amino acids. CDR3 bases: TGTGCCAGCAGTGCTGTAGCGGTTACCGGGGAGCTGTTTTTT. The encoded protein is CASSAVAVTGELFF.

The chain carries TRBV12-3 or TRBV12-4 and TRBJ1-5; no clear D. The CDR3 is 13 residues long. V was cut by 9 bases and J by 4 bases, with 13 bases left in between. CDR3 amino acids: CASSLAENQPQHF. In nucleotides, the CDR3 is TGTGCCAGTTCCCTTGCGGAAAATCAGCCCCAGCATTTT.

This clone was picked up a small number of times. V is TRBV19 and J is TRBJ2-2, with 8 bases matching TRBD2. V gave up 7 bases and J gave up 2 bases; unmatched junction bases: 6. The CDR3 totals 15 residues. The germline V gene encodes CDR1 LNHDA and CDR2 SQIVND (reference sequence). DNA of the CDR3: TGTGCCAGTACCCTGGGACTAGTAAACACCGGGGAGCTGTTTTTT. Translating it yields CASTLGLVNTGELFF.

In DNA, the CDR3 is TGCGCCAGCAGGATGACTAGCGGCCTCACAGATACGCAGTATTTT. This sequence encodes CASRMTSGLTDTQYF. The rearrangement joins TRBV10-1 to TRBJ2-3; the match to TRBD2 covers 9 bases. The CDR3 covers 15 residues. V trimming: 6 bases; J trimming: 2 bases; junction bases outside the gene matches: 6. Germline V gives CDR1 WNHNN, CDR2 SYGVQD (reference sequence).

The V and J genes are TRBV5-1 and TRBJ2-7; 10 bases fit TRBD1. The CDR3 covers 15 residues. After removal of 1 base from V and 4 bases from J, the junction contained 5 bases not matched to a gene. CDR1 is SGHRS, CDR2 YFSETQ, per germline. CDR3 bases: TGCGCCAGCAGCTTGTTTCCGGGACAGGGGTACGAGCAGTACTTC. Translation gives CASSLFPGQGYEQYF. The variable domain in full, completed from reference TRBV5-1 and TRBJ2-7, reads KAGVTQTPRYLIKTRGQQVTLSCSPISGHRSVSWYQQTPGQGLQFLFEYFSETQRNKGNFPGRFSGRQFSNSRSEMNVSTLELGDSALYLCASSLFPGQGYEQYFGPGTRLTVT.

The chain carries TRBV9 and TRBJ1-4; D is unclear. Looked up from germline, CDR1 is SGDLS and CDR2 is YYNGEE. There are 15 residues in the CDR3. V was cut by 3 bases and J by 0 bases, with 9 bases left in between. The CDR3 sequence: CASSAGKTTNEKLFF. CDR3 sequence (DNA): TGTGCCAGCAGCGCCGGGAAAACAACTAATGAAAAACTGTTTTTT.

V gene TRBV3-1 (or the pseudogene TRBV3-2) combines with J gene TRBJ2-1; D remains ambiguous. This CDR3 comprises 13 residues. V dropped 2 bases and J dropped 4 bases, with 6 bases sitting between them. Germline CDR1 is LGHDT and CDR2 is YNNKEL (reference sequence). The CDR3, as DNA: TGTGCCAGCAGCCAAAACACATACAATGAGCAGTTCTTC. Amino acids: CASSQNTYNEQFF.

The chain carries TRBV28 and TRBJ2-1; no reliable D call. Germline CDR1 is MDHEN and CDR2 is SYDVKM. V was shortened by 5 bases and J by 0 bases, with 17 bases between the two germline ends. The CDR3 consists of 17 residues. This chain's CDR3 is CASSPRKRTSSYNEQFF. The CDR3 DNA sequence: TGTGCCAGCAGTCCCCGAAAGCGCACAAGCTCCTACAATGAGCAGTTCTTC.

The V call is TRBV3-1 (or the pseudogene TRBV3-2), the J call TRBJ2-7; maybe TRBD2 (5 bases). This CDR3 is 13 amino acids long. Per the germline V gene, CDR1 is LGHDT and CDR2 is YNNKEL (reference sequence). Trimming took off 1 base at V and 9 bases at J, with 13 bases between the two ends. The chain's CDR3 is CASSQGGITRQYF. The CDR3 DNA sequence: TGTGCCAGCAGCCAAGGAGGGATCACGAGGCAGTACTTC.

This sequence joins TRBV6-5 and TRBJ1-2; D possibly corresponds to TRBD1 (5 bases). This CDR3 comprises 14 residues. Trimming removed 6 bases from V and 1 base from J, with 12 bases in between. Germline V gene lookup returns CDR1 MNHEY and CDR2 SVGAGI. CDR3 nucleotides: TGTGCCAGCAGGGGACGTTTCCTTAACTATGGCTACACCTTC. This sequence encodes CASRGRFLNYGYTF.

V usage is TRBV6-4 and J usage is TRBJ2-1; 10 bases are a match to TRBD2. Germline CDR1 is MRHNA and CDR2 is SNTAGT. V gave up 2 bases and J gave up 1 base; unmatched junction bases: 2. There are 16 residues in the CDR3. The CDR3 nucleotides are TGTGCCAGCAGTGACGCGACTAGCGGGTCCTACAATGAGCAGTTCTTC. Translated, it gives CASSDATSGSYNEQFF.

V gene TRBV5-1 combines with J gene TRBJ2-7; 11 nucleotides align to TRBD2. V lost 4 bases, J lost 2 bases, and 5 bases stayed unmatched. Germline values: CDR1 SGHRS, CDR2 YFSETQ. The CDR3 sequence is 15 residues long. The CDR3 region is CASSLTSGVPYEQYF. The CDR3, as DNA: TGCGCCAGCAGCCTGACTAGCGGGGTTCCCTACGAGCAGTACTTC.